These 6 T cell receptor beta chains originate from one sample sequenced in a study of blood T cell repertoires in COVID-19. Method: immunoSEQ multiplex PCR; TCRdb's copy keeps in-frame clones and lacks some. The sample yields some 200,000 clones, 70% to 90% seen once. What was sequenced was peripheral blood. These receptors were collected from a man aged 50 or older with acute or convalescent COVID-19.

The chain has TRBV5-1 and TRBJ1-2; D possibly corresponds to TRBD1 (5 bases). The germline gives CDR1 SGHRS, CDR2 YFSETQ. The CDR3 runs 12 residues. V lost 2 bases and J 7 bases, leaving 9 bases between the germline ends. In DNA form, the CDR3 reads TGCGCCAGCAGCTTTGGGGGGGTTGGCTACACCTTC. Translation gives CASSFGGVGYTF.

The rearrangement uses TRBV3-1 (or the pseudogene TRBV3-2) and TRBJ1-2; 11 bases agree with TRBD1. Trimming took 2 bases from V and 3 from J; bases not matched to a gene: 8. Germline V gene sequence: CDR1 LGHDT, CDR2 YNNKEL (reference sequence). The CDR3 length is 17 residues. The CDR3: CASSQNIGTGGDYGYTF. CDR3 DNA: TGTGCCAGCAGCCAAAATATCGGGACAGGGGGTGACTATGGCTACACCTTC.

CDR3 nucleotides: TGTGCCAGCACCCTAGATCGCGTCGGCGGTGGGAATCAGCCCCAGCATTTT. Translated: CASTLDRVGGGNQPQHF. The J gene is TRBJ1-5, the V gene TRBV14; D unresolved. The V gene's germline CDR1 is SGHDN and CDR2 FVKESK. V was pared by 7 bases and J by 4 bases, with 23 bases between. The CDR3 sequence is 17 residues long.

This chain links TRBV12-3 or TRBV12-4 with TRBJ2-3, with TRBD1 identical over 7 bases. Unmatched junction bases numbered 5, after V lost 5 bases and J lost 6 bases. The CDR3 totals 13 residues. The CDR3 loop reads CASSLYRGDTQYF. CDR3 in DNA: TGTGCCAGCAGTCTCTACAGGGGTGATACGCAGTATTTT.

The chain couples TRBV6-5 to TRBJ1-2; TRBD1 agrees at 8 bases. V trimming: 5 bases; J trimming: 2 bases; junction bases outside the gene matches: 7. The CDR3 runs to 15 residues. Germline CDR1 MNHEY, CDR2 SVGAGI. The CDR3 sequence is CASSLRDRLNYGYTF. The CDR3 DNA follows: TGTGCCAGCAGTCTCCGGGACAGGTTAAACTATGGCTACACCTTC.

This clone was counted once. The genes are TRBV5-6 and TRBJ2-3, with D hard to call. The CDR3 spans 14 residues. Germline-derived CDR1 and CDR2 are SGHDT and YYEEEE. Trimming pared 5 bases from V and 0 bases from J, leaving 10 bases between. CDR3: CASSRQPSTDTQYF. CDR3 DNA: TGTGCCAGCAGTCGACAACCTAGCACAGATACGCAGTATTTT.